This entry lists 20 T cell receptor delta chains sequenced from one sample in a study of γδ T cells in repeated Plasmodium falciparum infection. TCRdb re-called clones from the multiplex PCR reads via CATT. Counted here are roughly 93,000 delta-chain clones, under 1.5% occurring once; the ten biggest clones make up around 8.1%. Vgamma9/Vdelta2+ and Vdelta2-negative gammadelta T cells were flow-sorted from PBMC for bulk sequencing. The sample taken for sequencing was gamma-delta T cells from blood. The receptors come from a pool of human donors (malaria-infected and uninfected, not separated).

In this sample, this clone turned up a few times. A far larger clone lies a single base away; this is likely a read error. Different DNA sequences within this sample yield the same CDR3. This chain joins TRDV2 and TRDJ1, with D possibly matching TRDD3 (6 bases). TCRdb gives no J gene; it was assigned here by matching the DNA to germline. The CDR3 has 18 residues. V lost 0 bases, J lost 2 bases, and 21 bases lay in between. CDR1 is GEAIGNYY, CDR2 EKD, per germline. In DNA form, the CDR3 reads TGTGCCTGTGACACCCTTTCTCCTAGAGATACGGGGACCGATAAACTCATCTTT. The encoded protein is CACDTLSPRDTGTDKLIF.

Many counts were recorded for this clone. The chain links TRDV1 to TRDJ1, with D perhaps given as TRDD2 or TRDD3 (8 bases each). Trimming pared 4 bases from V and 2 bases from J, leaving 23 bases between. Germline V gives CDR1 TSWWSYY, CDR2 QGS. The CDR3 loop spans 18 amino acids. CDR3 DNA: TGTGCTCTTGGGGGGCTTCCTACGGTGGGGGATTGGACCGATAAACTCATCTTT. This codes for CALGGLPTVGDWTDKLIF.

Many counts were recorded for this clone. This probably arose from a read error, given a far larger clone one base away. Other DNA sequences in this sample translate to the same CDR3. The chain employs TRDV1 and TRDJ2; maybe TRDD3 (5 bases). The CDR3 sequence is 17 residues long. Per germline, CDR1 TSWWSYY and CDR2 QGS. The CDR3, as DNA: TGTGCTCTTGGGGAAGTAGTACTGGATCCAGTGACAGCACAGCTCTTCTTT. Amino acids: CALGEVVLDPVTAQLFF.

This clone was seen more than once but under ten times. A far larger clone is one base from this, pointing to a likely read error. Distinct nucleotide sequences in the sample also encode this CDR3. No J gene was named, though the V gene is TRDV1; the table names TRDD3, a call not compared with the DNA. Germline loops: CDR1 TSWWSYY, CDR2 QGS. The CDR3 sequence is 15 residues long. The CDR3 DNA sequence: TGTGCTCTTGGGGAAGGCCTCCCGGGGGATACTCGGCTCATCTTT. Amino acid sequence: CALGEGLPGDTRLIF.

This clone was observed a few times. TCRdb's entry gives the protein of a much larger clone, which mismatches this DNA's translation at residue 5, likely from a read error; the protein reported here is translated from the DNA. The chain joins TRDV1 to TRDJ1; the D is unclear. Trimming stripped 4 bases from V and 9 bases from J, with 12 bases between. The CDR3 covers 12 residues. Germline CDR1 reads TSWWSYY; CDR2 reads QGS. The CDR3 nucleotides read TGTGCTCTTGGGGGACCCCGAGGCGAACTCATCTTT. It specifies CALGGPRGELIF.

There are a few counts of this clone. TCRdb's listed protein matches a much larger clone and diverges from this DNA's translation at residue 4, likely through a read error; the protein shown comes from the DNA. V gene TRDV2 combines with J gene TRDJ1; a weak D match, TRDD3 (5 bases). TCRdb lists no J gene, so it was determined here by aligning the DNA to germline. Trimming pared 5 bases from V and 1 base from J, leaving 19 bases between. Germline CDR1 is GEAIGNYY and CDR2 is EKD. The CDR3 sequence is 16 residues long. Here the CDR3 DNA reads TGTGCCTGTGGCTCCATGGCGGGATTCTTCACCGATAAACTCATCTTT. Translation gives CACGSMAGFFTDKLIF.

Concerning this clone itself: TCRdb lists the protein of a much larger clone for this DNA, which differs at residue 17, so this is likely a read error; the protein given here is translated from the DNA itself. The rearrangement joins TRDV3 to TRDJ1; D may be TRDD2 (7 bases). With 3 bases removed from V and 13 bases from J, the gap between germline ends came to 42 bases. There are 19 residues in the CDR3. Germline V gene sequence: CDR1 TVYSNPD, CDR2 GDNSRS (reference sequence). CDR3 sequence reads: CALHRYFLRGGRVTDKPIF. CDR3 sequence (DNA): TGTGCCTTACATAGATATTTCCTACGTGGGGGCCGGGTCACCGATAAGCCCATCTTT. Complete variable domain (other parts from reference TRDV3 and TRDJ1): CDKVTQSSPDQTVASGSEVVLLCTYDTVYSNPDLFWYRIRPDYSFQFVFYGDNSRSEGADFTQGRFSVKHILTQKAFHLVISPVRTEDSATYYCALHRYFLRGGRVTDKPIFGKGTRVTVEP.

This clone was counted only a few times. The protein TCRdb gives is from a much larger clone and does not agree with this DNA's translation at residue 5, likely a read error; the protein shown here comes from the DNA. The V call is TRDV1, the J call TRDJ1; 9 bases are a match to TRDD3. The J gene is not listed in TCRdb, so it was assigned here from a DNA match to germline. CDR3 length: 22 residues. The V and J ends lost 5 bases and 1 base, in that order; junction bases with no gene match: 26. Germline assignment: CDR1 TSWWSYY and CDR2 QGS. The CDR3 sequence is CALGPRPSGPYWGIGRTDKLIF. CDR3 bases: TGTGCTCTTGGGCCGCGGCCTTCCGGACCATATTGGGGGATAGGTCGCACCGATAAACTCATCTTT.

This clone occurred a few times. It differs at one base from a far larger clone, so likely a read error. The sample holds other DNA sequences that translate to the same CDR3. The chain uses TRDV1 and TRDJ1, with D possibly called TRDD2 or TRDD3 (5 bases each). Germline CDR1 and CDR2: TSWWSYY and QGS. CDR3 length equals 16 residues. CDR3 amino acids: CALGELSFPYHDKLIF. The CDR3 DNA sequence: TGTGCTCTAGGGGAACTTAGCTTCCCTTATCACGATAAACTCATCTTT.

This clone showed up just a few times. TCRdb lists the protein of a much larger clone for this DNA, which differs at residue 6, so this is likely a read error; the protein given here is translated from the DNA itself. The chain couples TRDV1 to TRDJ1; maybe TRDD2 (5 bases). TCRdb records no J gene; here it was assigned by comparing the DNA to germline. The CDR3 contains 22 residues. Germline V gives CDR1 TSWWSYY, CDR2 QGS. The chain's CDR3 is CALGDNHRPTYDWTGATNKLIF. The CDR3 region has the DNA TGTGCTCTTGGGGACAACCACCGCCCTACGTACGATTGGACGGGCGCCACCAATAAACTCATCTTT.

This clone was detected only a few times. The TCRdb record carries a much larger clone's protein, which differs from this DNA's translation at residue 9; a read error is the likely cause, and the protein listed here is the DNA translation. The chain employs TRDV2 and TRDJ1; D possibly corresponds to TRDD3 (5 bases). This CDR3 region has 18 residues. V shed 1 base and J shed 2 bases, with 22 bases lying between them. In germline, CDR1 is GEAIGNYY, CDR2 EKD. The CDR3 is CACDTRGVTGKETDKLIF. Here the CDR3 DNA reads TGTGCCTGTGACACTCGCGGGGTGACGGGGAAGGAGACCGATAAACTCATCTTT.

This clone showed up just a few times. This DNA's translation and the protein TCRdb lists, from a much larger clone, do not match at residue 19, likely due to a read error; the protein shown is translated from the DNA. The V gene is TRDV2; the J gene was not called; TRDD3 is taken as the D call from the table, unchecked against the DNA. The CDR3 sequence is 20 residues long. In germline, CDR1 is GEAIGNYY, CDR2 EKD. CDR3 loop: CACDTLRSGVSGSYTDKLTF. DNA of the CDR3: TGTGCCTGTGACACCCTGCGCTCTGGGGTCTCGGGGAGTTACACCGATAAACTCACCTTT.

This clone was counted only a few times. It differs at one base from a far larger clone, so likely a read error. The rearrangement links TRDV1 to TRDJ1, with D unclear. The J gene, left out of TCRdb, was set here by checking the DNA against germline. CDR1 is TSWWSYY, CDR2 QGS, per germline. This CDR3 spans 19 amino acids. CDR3 region: CALGEFTTSAEAVPDKLIF. DNA for the CDR3: TGTGCTCTTGGGGAATTCACTACGTCGGCTGAAGCGGTACCCGACAAACTCATCTTT.

This clone appeared many times. The chain joins TRDV1 to TRDJ1; TRDD3 matches at 9 bases. The V gene end was trimmed by 3 bases and the J gene end by 0 bases; junction bases not matched to a gene: 23. The CDR3 extends over 22 amino acids. Germline V gene sequence: CDR1 TSWWSYY, CDR2 QGS. The CDR3 coding sequence is TGTGCTCTTGGGGAGTCTAGGCCCCTGGGAGGACGGGGGATACTATACACCGATAAACTCATCTTT. Amino acids: CALGESRPLGGRGILYTDKLIF.

This clone showed up just a few times. TCRdb lists the protein of a much larger clone for this DNA, which differs at residue 8, so this is likely a read error; the protein given here is translated from the DNA itself. The chain links TRDV2 to TRDJ1; D gene unclear. TCRdb supplies no J gene; here it was assigned by aligning the nucleotide sequence to germline. The ends were cut back, 0 bases at V and 1 base at J, with 8 bases in the middle. CDR1 and CDR2 (germline): GEAIGNYY, EKD. This CDR3 contains 14 residues. CDR3 coding DNA: TGTGCCTGTGACACCGTATCGTGCACCGATAAACTCATCTTT. The encoded protein is CACDTVSCTDKLIF.

This clone was seen more than once but under ten times. It differs at one base from a far larger clone, so likely a read error. The sample carries other DNA sequences with the same CDR3. The genes are TRDV1 and TRDJ1, with a weak D call TRDD3 (5 bases). Per germline, CDR1 TSWWSYY and CDR2 QGS. CDR3 size: 16 residues. The CDR3 DNA sequence: TGTGCTCTTGGGGAACGGGGCTTCTCGGGGACCGATAAACTCATCTTC. Residues: CALGERGFSGTDKLIF.

This clone was recorded a few times. A much larger clone sits a single nucleotide away, making a read error possible. V gene TRDV1 combines with J gene TRDJ1; TRDD3 is a possible D gene (5 bases). No J gene is reported in TCRdb; it was inferred here by comparing the DNA with germline. The germline V gene has CDR1 TSWWSYY and CDR2 QGS. The CDR3 sequence is 16 residues long. CDR3 coding DNA: TGCGCTCTTGGGGAGGGCCCAACTCTGTACACCGATAAACTCATCTTT. Protein sequence: CALGEGPTLYTDKLIF.

This clone was detected only a few times. For this DNA, TCRdb reports the protein of a much larger clone, which diverges at residue 15, most likely from a read error; the protein presented here is translated directly from the DNA. V gene assignment gives TRDV2, but the J gene was left uncalled; the table's D call, TRDD3, has no DNA check behind it. From germline, CDR1 is GEAIGNYY and CDR2 EKD. This CDR3 has 17 amino acids. CDR3 nucleotide sequence: TGTGCCTGTGACACCGCCGGATACGGGACGTACACCGATAAACCCATCTTT. Encoded protein: CACDTAGYGTYTDKPIF.

This clone was picked up a small number of times. The chain uses TRDV1 and TRDJ1, with 9 bases that match TRDD2. The J gene was not available in TCRdb and was assigned here by matching the DNA to germline segments. Germline loops: CDR1 TSWWSYY, CDR2 QGS. After removal of 4 bases from V and 0 bases from J, the junction contained 6 bases not matched to a gene. The CDR3 loop spans 16 amino acids. The CDR3 region is CALGAFLLGYTDKLIF. The CDR3 DNA reads as TGTGCTCTTGGGGCCTTCCTACTGGGTTACACCGATAAACTCATCTTT.

This clone came up many times. The amino acid sequence in TCRdb belongs to a much larger clone and departs from this DNA's translation at residue 15, likely a sequencing read error; the sequence shown is translated from the DNA. The V gene call is TRDV2, and the J gene call is absent. There are 16 residues in the CDR3. The germline V gene encodes CDR1 GEAIGNYY and CDR2 EKD. CDR3 sequence reads: CACDTGGSRYTDKLTF. CDR3 in DNA: TGTGCCTGTGACACCGGAGGTTCCCGGTACACCGATAAACTCACCTTT.